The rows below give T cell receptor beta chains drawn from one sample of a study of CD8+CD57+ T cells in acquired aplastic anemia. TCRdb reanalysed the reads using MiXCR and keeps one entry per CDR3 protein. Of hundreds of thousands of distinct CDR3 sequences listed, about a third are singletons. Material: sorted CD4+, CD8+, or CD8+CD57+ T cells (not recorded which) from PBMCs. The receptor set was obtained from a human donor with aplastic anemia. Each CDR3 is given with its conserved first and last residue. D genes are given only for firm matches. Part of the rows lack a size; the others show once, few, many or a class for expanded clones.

CDR3 DNA: TGTGCCAGCAGCTTAGGGACGACAGATACGCAGTATTTT
CDR3 protein: CASSLGTTDTQYF
V gene: TRBV7-9
D gene: .
clone size: many
J gene: TRBJ2-3

CDR3 DNA: TGTGCCACCAGTGCTGGGAACTATGGCTACACCTTC
CDR3 protein: CATSAGNYGYTF
V gene: TRBV24-1
D gene: .
clone size: many
J gene: TRBJ1-2

CDR3 DNA: TGTGCCAGCAGCCGGGGACTAGCGGGAGGTGAGCAGTTCTTC
CDR3 protein: CASSRGLAGGEQFF
V gene: TRBV5-5
D gene: TRBD2
clone size: .
J gene: TRBJ2-1

CDR3 DNA: TGTGCCAGCAGCTTAGGGGTTCGACAGGATAGCTCCTACGAGCAGTACTTC
CDR3 protein: CASSLGVRQDSSYEQYF
V gene: TRBV11-2
D gene: .
clone size: few
J gene: TRBJ2-7

CDR3 DNA: TGTGCCCACCAGGACCTTAGGGGGAATGAGCAGTTCTTC
CDR3 protein: CAHQDLRGNEQFF
V gene: TRBV10-3
D gene: .
clone size: many
J gene: TRBJ2-1

CDR3 DNA: TGTGCCAGCAGTGACAGGGCCTCCCTGAGCCTAAACGGCTACACCTTC
CDR3 protein: CASSDRASLSLNGYTF
V gene: TRBV7-8
D gene: TRBD1
clone size: many
J gene: TRBJ1-2

CDR3 DNA: TGTGCCAGTACTCGGACTTTCTCCAACGTCCTGACTTTC
CDR3 protein: CASTRTFSNVLTF
V gene: TRBV19
D gene: .
clone size: .
J gene: TRBJ2-6

CDR3 DNA: TGTGCCAGCAGTCCAGACATACAGGGTTCCTACGAGCAGTACTTC
CDR3 protein: CASSPDIQGSYEQYF
V gene: TRBV27
D gene: .
clone size: .
J gene: TRBJ2-7

CDR3 DNA: TGTGCCAGTAGTCCGGGGACAGGGACGAACACTGAAGCTTTCTTT
CDR3 protein: CASSPGTGTNTEAFF
V gene: TRBV19
D gene: TRBD1
clone size: many
J gene: TRBJ1-1

CDR3 DNA: TGTGCCAGCAGTTTATCGACACTAGGGGATTCACCCCTCCACTTT
CDR3 protein: CASSLSTLGDSPLHF
V gene: TRBV27
D gene: .
clone size: .
J gene: TRBJ1-6

CDR3 DNA: TGCGCCAGCAGCTTTACCGGGGACAAGGGTGAATCTGGCTACACCTTC
CDR3 protein: CASSFTGDKGESGYTF
V gene: TRBV5-1
D gene: .
clone size: .
J gene: TRBJ1-2

CDR3 DNA: TGCGCCAGCAGCTTGCCTCCCTTCGGGGGCTCGGTTGATGAGCAGTTCTTC
CDR3 protein: CASSLPPFGGSVDEQFF
V gene: TRBV5-1
D gene: .
clone size: once
J gene: TRBJ2-1

CDR3 DNA: TGTGCCAGTAGTATGACAGTGAACACCGGGGAGCTGTTTTTT
CDR3 protein: CASSMTVNTGELFF
V gene: TRBV19
D gene: .
clone size: many
J gene: TRBJ2-2

CDR3 DNA: TGTGCCAGCAGTGGACTGGCGGCAAGCTATGGCTACACCTTC
CDR3 protein: CASSGLAASYGYTF
V gene: TRBV2
D gene: .
clone size: .
J gene: TRBJ1-2

CDR3 DNA: TGCAGCGTTGAAATAGGTGGAAACACCTTC
CDR3 protein: CSVEIGGNTF
V gene: TRBV29-1
D gene: .
clone size: .
J gene: TRBJ1-2

CDR3 DNA: TGCGCCAGCAGCTTAACCCCGGGCTCTGGGGCCAACGTCCTGACTTTC
CDR3 protein: CASSLTPGSGANVLTF
V gene: TRBV5-1
D gene: .
clone size: .
J gene: TRBJ2-6

CDR3 DNA: TGTGCCAGCACCGGCGATTGGGACACTGAAGCTTTCTTT
CDR3 protein: CASTGDWDTEAFF
V gene: TRBV6-1
D gene: .
clone size: .
J gene: TRBJ1-1

CDR3 DNA: TGTGCCAGCAGCTGGACTGCTAGCGGGAGTTACGAGCAGTACTTC
CDR3 protein: CASSWTASGSYEQYF
V gene: TRBV7-9
D gene: TRBD2
clone size: many
J gene: TRBJ2-7

CDR3 DNA: TGTGCCAGCGGGGCCTCCGGGACAGGGACTACTAACTATGGCTACACCTTC
CDR3 protein: CASGASGTGTTNYGYTF
V gene: TRBV19
D gene: TRBD1
clone size: .
J gene: TRBJ1-2

CDR3 DNA: TGTGCCAGCAGTTTAATTTTCGGGGTAGGTTCCTACGAGCAGTACTTC
CDR3 protein: CASSLIFGVGSYEQYF
V gene: TRBV25-1
D gene: .
clone size: once
J gene: TRBJ2-7

CDR3 DNA: TGTGCCTGGGGGAAAAGCAATCAGCCCCAGCATTTT
CDR3 protein: CAWGKSNQPQHF
V gene: TRBV30
D gene: .
clone size: .
J gene: TRBJ1-5

CDR3 DNA: TGTGCCAGCAGCCTACGAGGTGTGGTTACTGGCTACACCTTC
CDR3 protein: CASSLRGVVTGYTF
V gene: TRBV7-9
D gene: .
clone size: many
J gene: TRBJ1-2

CDR3 DNA: TGCAGTGCTAGACCGGGACAGGGGACCTACGAGCAGTACTTC
CDR3 protein: CSARPGQGTYEQYF
V gene: TRBV20-1
D gene: TRBD1
clone size: .
J gene: TRBJ2-7

CDR3 DNA: TGCGCCAGCAGCTTATCCGGACTAGCGAATGAGCAGTTCTTC
CDR3 protein: CASSLSGLANEQFF
V gene: TRBV5-1
D gene: TRBD2
clone size: .
J gene: TRBJ2-1

CDR3 DNA: TGCAGTGCTCCAGGGACCTTGGACAGGGCGACGGGACCCTCCTACGAGCAGTACTTC
CDR3 protein: CSAPGTLDRATGPSYEQYF
V gene: TRBV20-1
D gene: TRBD1
clone size: few
J gene: TRBJ2-7

CDR3 DNA: TGCAGTGCTAGAGATCTGATGGCGGGGGTATTAGATACGCAGTATTTT
CDR3 protein: CSARDLMAGVLDTQYF
V gene: TRBV20-1
D gene: TRBD2
clone size: .
J gene: TRBJ2-3

CDR3 DNA: TGTGCCATCAGTGAACGCACAGATACGCAGTATTTT
CDR3 protein: CAISERTDTQYF
V gene: TRBV10-3
D gene: .
clone size: many
J gene: TRBJ2-3

CDR3 DNA: TGCAGTGCTAGACCGGGACTAGCGGGATCATTCTACGAGCAGTACTTC
CDR3 protein: CSARPGLAGSFYEQYF
V gene: TRBV20-1
D gene: TRBD2
clone size: .
J gene: TRBJ2-7

CDR3 DNA: TGTGCCAGCAGGCACACAGGGGGGGTCTCTGGAAACACCATATATTTT
CDR3 protein: CASRHTGGVSGNTIYF
V gene: TRBV11-1
D gene: TRBD1
clone size: few
J gene: TRBJ1-3

CDR3 DNA: TGTGCCAGCAGCCTCAAGAGGGAGACCCAGTACTTC
CDR3 protein: CASSLKRETQYF
V gene: TRBV7-2
D gene: .
clone size: many
J gene: TRBJ2-5

CDR3 DNA: TGTGCCAGTAGTATAGTCCGGCTATCGAACACCGGGGAGCTGTTTTTT
CDR3 protein: CASSIVRLSNTGELFF
V gene: TRBV19
D gene: .
clone size: .
J gene: TRBJ2-2

CDR3 DNA: TGTGCCAGCAGTTTTTCGACTAGGGGGTCGACGAACCAAGTCCAGTTCTTC
CDR3 protein: CASSFSTRGSTNQVQFF
V gene: TRBV5-6
D gene: .
clone size: .
J gene: TRBJ2-1

CDR3 DNA: TGTGCCAGCAGTGGACAGAGCACAGATACGCAGTATTTT
CDR3 protein: CASSGQSTDTQYF
V gene: TRBV2
D gene: .
clone size: .
J gene: TRBJ2-3